This TCR beta chain comes out of a study of T cell responses to AZD1222 COVID-19 vaccine. Study-wide results and caveats: Repertoire sampling occurred only after the peak T cell response. The study found Spike-specific TCR breadth and depth rose after two AZD1222 doses. Unmutated variant regions reportedly attract nearly half of all spike-specific TCRs. Spike regions recognized by vaccine-associated CD4 TCRs spanned the protein, led by 160-218 and 743-854.

With respect to this clone: No antigen is known for it.

This CDR3 has 15 residues. The V end was cut by 0 bases, the J end by 6 bases, with 14 bases between. CDR1 is LGHDT and CDR2 is YNNKEL in the germline V gene (reference sequence). Here immunoSEQ multiplex PCR was the method, and the copy in TCRdb shows in-frame clones only, minus some. The table lists 150,000 to 180,000 clones, 86% of them singletons. The V and J genes are TRBV3-1 (or the pseudogene TRBV3-2) and TRBJ1-2; no firm D call. The sequence was collected from an adult in good health. The material was peripheral blood, obtained on day 0 of MenACWY control vaccination. The CDR3 nucleotides read TGTGCCAGCAGCCAAGATCAAAGGAGGGTAAATGGCTACACCTTC. Translated: CASSQDQRRVNGYTF.